This TCR beta chain stems from a study of shared clonotypes between healthy human individuals. Across the study: Donors, aged 18 to 49, were two women and three men.

Naive CD8 cells lacked CD45RO, underwent positive selection for CCR7 and left out terminally differentiated effector memory CD45RA+ cells. Those who donated, Caucasian adults without exception, all lived in Nashville, Tennessee. Germline CDR1 SGHAT, CDR2 FQDESV (reference sequence). This CDR3 is 15 amino acids long. Assay: immunoSEQ multiplex PCR; the TCRdb copy retains only in-frame clones and omits some. Here the sample spans about 2.2 million clones, 85% to 95% being singletons. On this clone: One end of the junction does not line up with germline, which may come from a read error.

The specimen sequenced was naive CD8+ T cells from PBMCs. The chain carries TRBV11-1 and TRBJ2-4, with 13 bases that match TRBD2. The clonotype originates from a man aged 18 to 29 in good health. Some clones in this sample may be carry-over from other donors' samples. CDR3 nucleotides: TGTGCCAGCAGCGCACTATCCGGGACTAGCGGGGAATTGGACTTC. Translating gives CASSALSGTSGELDF. The full variable domain, in which reference TRBV11-1 and TRBJ2-4 provide the parts outside the CDR3, is EAEVAQSPRYKITEKSQAVAFWCDPISGHATLYWYRQILGQGPELLVQFQDESVVDDSQLPKDRFSAERLKGVDSTLKIQPAELGDSAMYLCASSALSGTSGELDFGAGTRLSVL.